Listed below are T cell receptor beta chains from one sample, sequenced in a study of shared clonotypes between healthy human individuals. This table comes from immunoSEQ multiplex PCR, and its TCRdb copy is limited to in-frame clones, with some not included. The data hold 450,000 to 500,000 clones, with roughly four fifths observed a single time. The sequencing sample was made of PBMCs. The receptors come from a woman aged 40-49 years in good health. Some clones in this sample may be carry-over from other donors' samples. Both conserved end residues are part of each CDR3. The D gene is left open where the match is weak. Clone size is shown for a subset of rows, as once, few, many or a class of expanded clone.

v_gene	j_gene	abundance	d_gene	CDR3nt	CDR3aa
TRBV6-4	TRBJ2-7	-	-	TGTGCCAGCAGTGAATCCTACGAGCAGTACTTC	CASSESYEQYF
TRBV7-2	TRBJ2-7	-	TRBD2	TGTGCCAGCAGCCCGCCGGGACTAGCGGGATACGAGCAGTACTTC	CASSPPGLAGYEQYF
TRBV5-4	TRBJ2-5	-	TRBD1	TGTGCCAGCAGCTTCGACAGGGGGGAGACCCAGTACTTC	CASSFDRGETQYF
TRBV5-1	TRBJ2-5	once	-	TGCGCCAGCAGCTTGGCATGGGGCCTAGAGACCCAGTACTTC	CASSLAWGLETQYF
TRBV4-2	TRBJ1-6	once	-	TGTGCCAGCAGCCAAGATTTGGTCGGGGGGGGTTCACCCCTCCACTTT	CASSQDLVGGGSPLHF
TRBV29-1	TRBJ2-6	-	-	TGCAGCGTAGACTCTGGGGCCAACGTCCTGACTTTC	CSVDSGANVLTF
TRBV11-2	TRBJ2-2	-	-	TGTGCCAGCAGCTTAGTGCAGGGTGCCGGGGAGCTGTTTTTT	CASSLVQGAGELFF
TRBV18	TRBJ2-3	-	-	TGTGCCAGCTCATCCAGTATGGGGAAATTTACGCAGTATTTT	CASSSSMGKFTQYF
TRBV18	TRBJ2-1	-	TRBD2	TGTGCCAGCTCACCAGGACTAGCGGGAGTTGTGCAGTTCTTC	CASSPGLAGVVQFF
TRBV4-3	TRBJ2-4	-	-	TGCGCCAGCAGCCAAGATCGAGGGGAATGGAACATTCAGTACTTC	CASSQDRGEWNIQYF
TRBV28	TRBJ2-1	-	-	TGTGCCAGCAGTTTGTTAGGCAATGAGCAGTTCTTC	CASSLLGNEQFF